This T cell receptor (beta chain) originates from a study of read filtering for tumor transcriptome and immune sequencing. Study in general: Patients were approximately 17 male and some 15 female, mean age approximately 60 years, range 47 to 80. By R-ISS, stages I, II and III held approximately 8, 16 and 7 patients.

The library was built from 400 to 500 ng RNA with molecular barcoded adaptors for alpha/delta and beta/gamma chains. MiXCR, applied by TCRdb to the reads, yields one record per CDR3 protein. The repertoire consists of tens of thousands of distinct CDR3 sequences, with 20% to 25% occurring once and the leading ten covering roughly 16%. The study's findings and limits: Dropping single-read clonotypes raised IR-seq and RNA-seq shared-clonotype correlation. RNA-seq captured clonotypes less deeply and reliably than IR-seq.

The CDR3 consists of 18 residues. Looked up from germline, CDR1 is MNHEY and CDR2 is SVGAGI. On this clonotype: What it binds is not known. Sequence at one end of the junction differs from germline and may be a read error.

The chain is built from TRBV6-5 and TRBJ2-3; TRBD2 agrees at 8 bases. This clonotype was sampled from a donor over 35 with multiple myeloma. Sequencing used a population of CD138-negative cells sorted from bone marrow. The CDR3 reads CASSYKPPSGRVVDMQYF. In DNA, the CDR3 is TGTGCCAGCAGCTACAAACCACCTTCCGGGAGGGTAGTCGATATGCAGTATTTT.